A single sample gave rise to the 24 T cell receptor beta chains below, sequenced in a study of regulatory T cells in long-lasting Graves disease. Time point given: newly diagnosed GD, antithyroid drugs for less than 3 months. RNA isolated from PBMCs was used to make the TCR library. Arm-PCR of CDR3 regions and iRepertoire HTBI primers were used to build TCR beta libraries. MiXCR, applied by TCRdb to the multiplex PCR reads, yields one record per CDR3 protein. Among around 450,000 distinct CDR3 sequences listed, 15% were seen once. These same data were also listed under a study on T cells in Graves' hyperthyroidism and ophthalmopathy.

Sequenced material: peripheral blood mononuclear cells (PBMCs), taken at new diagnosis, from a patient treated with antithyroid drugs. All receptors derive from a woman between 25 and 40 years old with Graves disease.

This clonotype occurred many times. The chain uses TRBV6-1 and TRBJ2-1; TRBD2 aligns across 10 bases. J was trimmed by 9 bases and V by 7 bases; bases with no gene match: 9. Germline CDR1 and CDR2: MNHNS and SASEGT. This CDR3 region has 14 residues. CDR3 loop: CASTKGLAGVEQFF. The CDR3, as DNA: TGTGCCAGCACAAAGGGGCTAGCGGGAGTTGAGCAGTTCTTC.

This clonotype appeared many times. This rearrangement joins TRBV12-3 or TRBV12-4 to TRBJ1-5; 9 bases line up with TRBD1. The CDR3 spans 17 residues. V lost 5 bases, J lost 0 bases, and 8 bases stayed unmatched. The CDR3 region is CASSGTGKSYSNQPQHF. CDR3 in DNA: TGTGCCAGCAGTGGGACAGGGAAGAGTTATAGCAATCAGCCCCAGCATTTT.

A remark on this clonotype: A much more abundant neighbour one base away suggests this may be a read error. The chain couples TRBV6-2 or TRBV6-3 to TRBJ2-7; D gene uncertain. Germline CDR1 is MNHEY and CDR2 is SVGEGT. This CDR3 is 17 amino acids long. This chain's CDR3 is CASSPFWTGLYYYERYF. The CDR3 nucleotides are TGTGCCAGCAGTCCCTTTTGGACGGGCCTTTATTACTACGAGCGGTACTTC.

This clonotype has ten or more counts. The DNA for the CDR3 is TGTGCCAGCAGCTCGCTACTAGCGGGAGGGGTGTTGGCCCAGTACTTC. Its protein is CASSSLLAGGVLAQYF. The J gene is TRBJ2-5, the V gene TRBV11-2; 13 bases are shared with TRBD2. CDR1 is SGHAT, CDR2 FQNNGV, per germline. The CDR3 covers 16 residues. The V segment lost 4 bases and the J segment 9 bases; nucleotides outside the gene matches: 11. Full variable domain (outside the CDR3, taken from reference TRBV11-2 and TRBJ2-5): EAGVAQSPRYKIIEKRQSVAFWCNPISGHATLYWYQQILGQGPKLLIQFQNNGVVDDSQLPKDRFSAERLKGVDSTLKIQPAKLEDSAVYLCASSSLLAGGVLAQYFGPGTRLLVL.

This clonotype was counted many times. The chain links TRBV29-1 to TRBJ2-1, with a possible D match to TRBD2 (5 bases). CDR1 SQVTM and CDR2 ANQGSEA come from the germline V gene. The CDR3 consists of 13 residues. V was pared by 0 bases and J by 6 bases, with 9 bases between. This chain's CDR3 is CSVEDRDFNEQFF. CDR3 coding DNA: TGCAGCGTTGAAGATCGGGATTTCAATGAGCAGTTCTTC.

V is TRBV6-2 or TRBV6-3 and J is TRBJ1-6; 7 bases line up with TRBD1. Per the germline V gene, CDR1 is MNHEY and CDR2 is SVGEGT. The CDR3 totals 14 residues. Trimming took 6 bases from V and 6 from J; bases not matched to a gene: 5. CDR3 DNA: TGTGCCAGCAGACCGGACAGGCTTAATTCACCCCTCCACTTT. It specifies CASRPDRLNSPLHF.

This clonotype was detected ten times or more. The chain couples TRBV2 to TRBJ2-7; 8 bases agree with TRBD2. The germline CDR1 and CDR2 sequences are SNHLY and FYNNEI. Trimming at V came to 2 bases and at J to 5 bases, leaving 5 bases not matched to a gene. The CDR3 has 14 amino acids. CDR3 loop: CASSEYSGSHEQYF. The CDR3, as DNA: TGTGCCAGCAGTGAATACAGCGGGAGCCACGAGCAGTACTTC.

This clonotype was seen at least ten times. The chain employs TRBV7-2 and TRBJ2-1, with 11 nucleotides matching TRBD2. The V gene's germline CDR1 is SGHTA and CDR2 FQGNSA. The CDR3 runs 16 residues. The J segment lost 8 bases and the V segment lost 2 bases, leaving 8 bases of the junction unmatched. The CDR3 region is CASSLTSTSGRYEQFF. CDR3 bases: TGTGCCAGCAGCTTAACTTCCACTAGCGGGAGATATGAGCAGTTCTTC.

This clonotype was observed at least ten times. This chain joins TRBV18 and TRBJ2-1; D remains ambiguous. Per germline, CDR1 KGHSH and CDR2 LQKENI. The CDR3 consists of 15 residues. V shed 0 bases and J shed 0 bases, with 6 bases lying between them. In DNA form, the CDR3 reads TGTGCCAGCTCACCACCTCAAAGCTCCTACAATGAGCAGTTCTTC. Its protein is CASSPPQSSYNEQFF.

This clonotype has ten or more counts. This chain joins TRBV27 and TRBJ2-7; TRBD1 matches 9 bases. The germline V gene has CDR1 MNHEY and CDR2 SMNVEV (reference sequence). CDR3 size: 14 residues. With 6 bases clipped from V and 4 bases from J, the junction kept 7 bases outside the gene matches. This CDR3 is CASSVLGQGYEQYF. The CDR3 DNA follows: TGTGCCAGCAGCGTACTTGGACAGGGGTACGAGCAGTACTTC.

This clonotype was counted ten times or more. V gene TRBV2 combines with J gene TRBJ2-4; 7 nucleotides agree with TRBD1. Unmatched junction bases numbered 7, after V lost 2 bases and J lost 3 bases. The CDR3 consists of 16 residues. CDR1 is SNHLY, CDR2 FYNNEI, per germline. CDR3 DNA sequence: TGTGCCAGCAGTGAACTTGAGGGACAGTTCAAAAACATTCAGTACTTC. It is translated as CASSELEGQFKNIQYF.

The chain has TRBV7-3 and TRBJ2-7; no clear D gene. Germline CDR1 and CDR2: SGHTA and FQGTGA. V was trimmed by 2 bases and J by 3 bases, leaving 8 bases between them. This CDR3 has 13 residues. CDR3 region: CASSLLDDYEQYF. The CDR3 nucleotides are TGTGCCAGCAGCTTACTCGACGACTACGAGCAGTACTTC.

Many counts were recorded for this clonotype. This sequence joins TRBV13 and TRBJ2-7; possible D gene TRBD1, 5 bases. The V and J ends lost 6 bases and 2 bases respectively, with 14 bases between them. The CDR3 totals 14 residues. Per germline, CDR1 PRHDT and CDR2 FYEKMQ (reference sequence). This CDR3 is CASRRKGFAYEQYF. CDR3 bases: TGTGCCAGCAGGAGAAAGGGGTTTGCCTACGAGCAGTACTTC.

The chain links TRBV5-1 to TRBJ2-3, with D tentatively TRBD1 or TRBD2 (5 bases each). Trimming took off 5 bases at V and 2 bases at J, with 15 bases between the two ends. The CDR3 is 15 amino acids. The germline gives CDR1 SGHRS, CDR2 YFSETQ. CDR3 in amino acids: CASRVRGRDTDTQYF. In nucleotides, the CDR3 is TGCGCCAGCAGAGTCCGGGGCCGAGACACAGATACGCAGTATTTT.

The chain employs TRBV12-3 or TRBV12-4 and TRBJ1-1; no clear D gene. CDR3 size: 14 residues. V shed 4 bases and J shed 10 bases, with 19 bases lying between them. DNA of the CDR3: TGTGCCAGCAGTTCTCCCGGGCCCCCAACGCGAGCTTTCTTT. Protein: CASSSPGPPTRAFF.

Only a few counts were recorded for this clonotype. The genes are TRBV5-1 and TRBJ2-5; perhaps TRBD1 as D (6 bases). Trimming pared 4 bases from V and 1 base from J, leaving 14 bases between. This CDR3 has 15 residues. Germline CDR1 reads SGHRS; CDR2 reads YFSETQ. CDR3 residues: CASSLAQGSQETQYF. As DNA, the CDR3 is TGCGCCAGCAGCCTAGCACAGGGTTCCCAAGAGACCCAGTACTTC.

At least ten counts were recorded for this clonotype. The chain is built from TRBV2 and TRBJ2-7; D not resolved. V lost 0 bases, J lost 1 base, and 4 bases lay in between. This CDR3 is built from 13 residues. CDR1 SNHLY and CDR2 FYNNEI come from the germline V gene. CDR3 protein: CASSEAESYEQYF. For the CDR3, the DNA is TGTGCCAGCAGTGAAGCGGAGTCCTACGAGCAGTACTTC.

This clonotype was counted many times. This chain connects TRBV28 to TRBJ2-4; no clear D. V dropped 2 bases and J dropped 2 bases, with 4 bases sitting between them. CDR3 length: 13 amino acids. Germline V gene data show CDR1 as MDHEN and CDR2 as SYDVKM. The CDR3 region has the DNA TGTGCCAGCAGTTTAAACCCCAAAAACATTCAGTACTTC. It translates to CASSLNPKNIQYF.

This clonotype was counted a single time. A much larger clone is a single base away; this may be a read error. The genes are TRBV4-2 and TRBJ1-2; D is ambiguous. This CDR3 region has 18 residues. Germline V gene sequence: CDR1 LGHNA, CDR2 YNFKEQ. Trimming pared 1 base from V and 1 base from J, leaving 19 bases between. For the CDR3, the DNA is TGTGCCAGCAGCCAAGCCACTTCCCCGCGCCCGTTTAACTATGGCTACACCTTC. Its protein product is CASSQATSPRPFNYGYTF.

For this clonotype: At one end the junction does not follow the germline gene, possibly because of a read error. The CDR3 loop reads CTSTIRRAGYTEAFF. The CDR3 DNA follows: TGTACCAGTACGATCCGGAGGGCAGGGTACACTGAAGCTTTCTTT. This chain links TRBV19 with TRBJ1-1; D may be TRBD1 (5 bases). Germline values: CDR1 LNHDA, CDR2 SQIVND (reference sequence). The CDR3 contains 15 residues.

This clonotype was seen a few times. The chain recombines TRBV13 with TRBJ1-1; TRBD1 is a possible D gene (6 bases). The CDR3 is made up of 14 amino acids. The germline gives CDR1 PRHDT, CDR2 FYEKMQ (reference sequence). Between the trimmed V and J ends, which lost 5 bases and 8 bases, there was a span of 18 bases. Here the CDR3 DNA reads TGTGCCAGCAGCACCGGGACAAAGTCCGCCGAAGCTTTCTTT. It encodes CASSTGTKSAEAFF.

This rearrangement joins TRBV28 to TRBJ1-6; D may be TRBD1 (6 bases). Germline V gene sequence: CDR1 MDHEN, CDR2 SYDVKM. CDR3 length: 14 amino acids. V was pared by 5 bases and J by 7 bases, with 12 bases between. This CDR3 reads CASSLTGFNSPLHF. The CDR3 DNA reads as TGTGCCAGCAGTCTCACAGGGTTCAATTCACCCCTCCACTTT.

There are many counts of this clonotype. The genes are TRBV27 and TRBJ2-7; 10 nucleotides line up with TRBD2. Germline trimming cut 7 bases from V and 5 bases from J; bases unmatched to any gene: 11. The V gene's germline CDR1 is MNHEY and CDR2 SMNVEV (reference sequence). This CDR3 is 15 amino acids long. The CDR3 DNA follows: TGTGCCAGCACCACTTTTACTAGCGGGAACCACGAGCAGTACTTC. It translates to CASTTFTSGNHEQYF.

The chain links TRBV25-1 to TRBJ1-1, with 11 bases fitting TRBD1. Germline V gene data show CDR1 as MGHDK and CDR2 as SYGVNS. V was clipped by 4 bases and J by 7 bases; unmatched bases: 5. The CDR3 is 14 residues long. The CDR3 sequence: CASSGGTGGSEAFF. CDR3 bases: TGTGCCAGCAGTGGGGGGACAGGGGGAAGTGAAGCTTTCTTT.